This is a list of T cell receptor beta chains from one sample in a study of OX40 agonist ivuxolimab in advanced cancers. Method: immunoSEQ multiplex PCR; TCRdb's copy keeps in-frame clones and lacks some. Of approximately 57,000 clones listed, more than 80% are singletons. Source: CD4+ or CD8+ T cells sorted from blood, taken in a trial of the OX40 agonist ivuxolimab. Every receptor here comes from an adult with an advanced solid tumor such as melanoma, head and neck, liver or kidney cancer. CDR3s include the opening cysteine and the closing phenylalanine or tryptophan. Each record gives: J gene, clone size, V gene, D gene, CDR3 DNA, CDR3 protein. The D gene is left open where the match is weak. Clone size is shown for a subset of rows, as once, few, many or a class of expanded clone.

J: TRBJ1-2
size: NA
V: TRBV19
D: NA
DNA: TGTGCCAGTAGCGGGTATGGCTACACCTTC
CDR3: CASSGYGYTF

J: TRBJ2-1
size: NA
V: TRBV11-3
D: TRBD2
DNA: TGTGCCAGCAGCTTAGTACTAGCGGATGACAATGAGCAGTTCTTC
CDR3: CASSLVLADDNEQFF

J: TRBJ1-5
size: once
V: TRBV2
D: NA
DNA: TGTGCCAGCACCATCTATAGCAATCAGCCCCAGCATTTT
CDR3: CASTIYSNQPQHF

J: TRBJ1-1
size: once
V: TRBV5-1
D: NA
DNA: TGCGCCAGCACCCGGGGAGGGTTGAACACTGAAGCTTTCTTT
CDR3: CASTRGGLNTEAFF

J: TRBJ2-1
size: NA
V: TRBV7-9
D: TRBD2
DNA: TGTGCCAGCAGCTTAGGGGGACTACGGCCACTACATGAGCAGTTCTTC
CDR3: CASSLGGLRPLHEQFF

J: TRBJ2-7
size: NA
V: TRBV6-1
D: NA
DNA: TGTGCCAGCAGTGATTTGGGGCTCCGTGAGCAGTACTTC
CDR3: CASSDLGLREQYF

J: TRBJ2-5
size: once
V: TRBV25-1
D: TRBD2
DNA: TGTGCCAGCAGTGCCAGCGGGGGGGCAGAGACCCAGTACTTC
CDR3: CASSASGGAETQYF

J: TRBJ1-2
size: few
V: TRBV18
D: NA
DNA: TGTGCCAGCTCACCATCGGGAGGGGCGAACTATGGCTACACCTTC
CDR3: CASSPSGGANYGYTF

J: TRBJ1-4
size: NA
V: TRBV6-1
D: TRBD1
DNA: TGTGCCAGCAGTGCCGGACAGGGCATAGTGTCTAATGAAAAACTGTTTTTT
CDR3: CASSAGQGIVSNEKLFF

J: TRBJ1-2
size: NA
V: TRBV6-1
D: NA
DNA: TGTGCCAGCAGGGAGCTTTATGGCTACACCTTC
CDR3: CASRELYGYTF

J: TRBJ2-2
size: few
V: TRBV5-1
D: NA
DNA: TGCGCCAGCAGCCCGGGGACGAACACCGGGGAGCTGTTTTTT
CDR3: CASSPGTNTGELFF

J: TRBJ1-4
size: NA
V: TRBV19
D: TRBD1
DNA: TGTGCCAGTACTCAAAGTCAGGGGGCGCGAAAACTGTTTTTT
CDR3: CASTQSQGARKLFF

J: TRBJ2-7
size: NA
V: TRBV5-6
D: TRBD2
DNA: TGTGCCAGCAGCTTCGTACTAGCGGGAACCTACGAGCAGTACTTC
CDR3: CASSFVLAGTYEQYF

J: TRBJ1-6
size: NA
V: TRBV7-2
D: TRBD1
DNA: TGTGCCAGCAGCCAACAAAGACAGGGGAGCTCCTATAATTCACCCCTCCACTTT
CDR3: CASSQQRQGSSYNSPLHF

J: TRBJ2-3
size: NA
V: TRBV10-1
D: TRBD2
DNA: TGCGCCAGCAGTGTAAACGGACTAGCGGGAGATACGCAGTATTTT
CDR3: CASSVNGLAGDTQYF

J: TRBJ1-2
size: NA
V: TRBV6-6
D: TRBD1
DNA: TGTGCCAGCAGTTACTTAGGCCAGGGGGACTATGGCTACACCTTC
CDR3: CASSYLGQGDYGYTF

J: TRBJ1-2
size: NA
V: TRBV7-2
D: NA
DNA: TGTGCCAGCAGCTTAGTGACCCCCTATGGCTACACCTTC
CDR3: CASSLVTPYGYTF